The clone carrying this T cell receptor beta chain occurred a few times. The sample comes from a study of human T cells and chemical hapten exposure. About the study: Largely, small differences in pooled library volume made per-sample TCR yields vary.

TCRdb reprocessed the RACE reads via MiXCR and lists one record per CDR3 protein. This table holds roughly 130,000 distinct CDR3 sequences, roughly 9.5% found once. Time point of the sample: healthy volunteer bleed at 2 weeks. The authors' total RNA extraction used unfractionated whole blood. V lost 5 bases, J lost 2 bases, and 12 bases lay in between. Germline V gene data show CDR1 as LNHDA and CDR2 as SQIVND (reference sequence). The CDR3 has 14 residues. V is TRBV19 and J is TRBJ2-5, with D possibly being TRBD2 (5 bases). Input material: whole blood. The receptor comes from a male donor in good health. Some clones in this sample may be carry-over from other donors' samples. As DNA, the CDR3 is TGTGCCAGTAGTGTGGACTCTCCGCAAGAGACCCAGTACTTC. Protein: CASSVDSPQETQYF.